What follows are 2 T cell receptor beta chains derived from one specimen sequenced in a study of OX40 agonist ivuxolimab in advanced cancers. TCRdb's table, derived via immunoSEQ multiplex PCR, lists solely in-frame clones and lacks some. The sample has 70,000 to 95,000 clones, 70% to 90% seen once. Sequencing used CD4+ or CD8+ T cells sorted from blood, obtained in a trial of the OX40 agonist ivuxolimab. Receptors originate from an adult with an advanced solid tumor such as melanoma, head and neck, liver or kidney cancer.

This clone was counted a single time. This chain uses TRBV25-1 with TRBJ2-2; 8 bases agree with TRBD2. The CDR3 totals 15 residues. The trim removed 4 bases at V and 0 bases at J, leaving 1 base unmatched. Germline V gives CDR1 MGHDK, CDR2 SYGVNS. CDR3 sequence: CASSGGGTNTGELFF. CDR3 DNA: TGTGCCAGCAGTGGCGGGGGGACGAACACCGGGGAGCTGTTTTTT.

This chain links TRBV7-3 with TRBJ1-1; no clear D. The CDR3 is 13 residues long. Trimming left V 6 bases short and J 4 bases short, with 12 bases between. Germline V gene data show CDR1 as SGHTA and CDR2 as FQGTGA. CDR3 protein: CASRLLGSTEAFF. CDR3 nucleotide sequence: TGTGCCAGCAGATTACTGGGGTCCACTGAAGCTTTCTTT. The variable domain in full, completed from reference TRBV7-3 and TRBJ1-1, reads GAGVSQTPSNKVTEKGKYVELRCDPISGHTALYWYRQSLGQGPEFLIYFQGTGAADDSGLPNDRFFAVRPEGSVSTLKIQRTERGDSAVYLCASRLLGSTEAFFGQGTRLTVV.